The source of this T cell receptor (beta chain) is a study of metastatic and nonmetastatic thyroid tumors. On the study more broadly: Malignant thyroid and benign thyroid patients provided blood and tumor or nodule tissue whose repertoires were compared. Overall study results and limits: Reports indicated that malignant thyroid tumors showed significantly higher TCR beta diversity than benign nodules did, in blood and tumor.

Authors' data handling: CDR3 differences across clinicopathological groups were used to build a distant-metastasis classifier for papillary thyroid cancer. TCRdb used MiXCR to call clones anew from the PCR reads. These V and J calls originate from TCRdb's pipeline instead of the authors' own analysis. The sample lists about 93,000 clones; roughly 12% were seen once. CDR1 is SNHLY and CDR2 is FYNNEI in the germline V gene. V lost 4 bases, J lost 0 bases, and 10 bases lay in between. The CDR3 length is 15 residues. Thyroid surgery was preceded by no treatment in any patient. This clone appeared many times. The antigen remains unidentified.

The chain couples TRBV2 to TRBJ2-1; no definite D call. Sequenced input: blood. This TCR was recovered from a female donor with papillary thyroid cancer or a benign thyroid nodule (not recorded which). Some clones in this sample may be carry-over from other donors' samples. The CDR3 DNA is TGTGCCAGCAGTGGAGGTGGTAGCTCCTACAATGAGCAGTTCTTC. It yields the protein CASSGGGSSYNEQFF.